The following is a T cell receptor beta chain sequence with its context. Authors' data handling: Reference gene primer amplification gave nucleated cell count estimates. Sequencing used immunoSEQ multiplex PCR; TCRdb keeps in-frame clones, though not all of them. The V and J calls and clone size come from that table; D and trimming were worked out from the DNA. The data hold 300,000 to 400,000 clones, with around 91% observed a single time. This entry belongs to a study of blood T cell repertoires in COVID-19. Background on the study: From T cells, B-cell-depleted T cells, or PBMCs came the material, which was cDNA or gDNA.

The CDR3 consists of 11 residues. The germline CDR1 and CDR2 sequences are LNHDA and SQIVND (reference sequence). Trimming stripped 7 bases from V and 11 bases from J, with 14 bases between. This chain links TRBV19 with TRBJ1-1; unclear D gene. The receptor comes from a woman aged 18-30 years who had recovered from COVID-19. The specimen sequenced was peripheral blood. CDR3 nucleotide sequence: TGTGCCAGTATCTCGCCCTCGGGGGCTTTCTTT. Protein: CASISPSGAFF.